This record covers a single T cell receptor beta chain. Its target is not known. This PCR relied on a set of 60 Vbeta primers and 13 Jbeta primers. Method: immunoSEQ multiplex PCR; TCRdb's copy keeps in-frame clones and lacks some. The data contain some 240,000 clones, 80% to 95% of them singletons. This entry comes from a study of cytomegalovirus exposure and HLA in healthy donors. Across the whole study: Within an early data release were tens of millions of unique TCRs drawn from HLA-typed donors.

Broader study findings: While the bulk of TCR sequences proved rare, some public TCRs turned up in many donors. Analysis performed later found more than 15,000 TCR beta sequences associated with HLA alleles at 0.05 false discovery rate.

Germline assignment: CDR1 SGHVS and CDR2 FQNEAQ. Trimming took off 0 bases at V and 3 bases at J, with 7 bases between the two ends. The CDR3 totals 14 residues. This chain links TRBV7-8 with TRBJ2-3; D is ambiguous. The clonotype was recovered from a girl aged 2 to 9 in good health and CMV-seronegative. Input material: PBMCs. The CDR3 nucleotides are TGTGCCAGCAGCTTAGCGACAAGGACAGATACGCAGTATTTT. Its protein is CASSLATRTDTQYF.